Presented here are 11 T cell receptor beta chains from one specimen sequenced in a study of response to subunit inactivated influenza vaccine. TCRdb re-called the RT-PCR reads with MiXCR, one entry per CDR3 protein. The data hold a few hundred thousand distinct CDR3 sequences, with about 11% observed a single time. The same sample was also studied in work on T cells expressing NK-cell markers. That source adds: With UMIs, 5'RACE template switching was used to make TCR beta cDNA.

The starting material was PBMCs from blood, obtained on the day of vaccination. All receptors derive from a man aged 45-65 years who received an inactivated influenza vaccine.

Only a few counts were recorded for this clonotype. This chain uses TRBV7-9 with TRBJ1-2, with D unclear. Germline CDR1 and CDR2: SEHNR and FQNEAQ (reference sequence). The CDR3 length is 16 residues. Trimming removed 4 bases from V and 0 bases from J, with 15 bases in between. The CDR3, as DNA: TGTGCCAGCAGCTACGCAGGAGACCTAGCTAACTATGGCTACACCTTC. It translates to CASSYAGDLANYGYTF.

The chain has TRBV5-1 and TRBJ2-2; 7 bases map to TRBD1. J gave up 1 base and V 4 bases, and 7 bases lay outside the gene matches. The germline V gene has CDR1 SGHRS and CDR2 YFSETQ. CDR3 length: 16 residues. CDR3 amino acids: CASSTDRVGNTGELFF. The CDR3 DNA follows: TGCGCCAGCAGCACCGACAGGGTGGGGAACACCGGGGAGCTGTTTTTT.

This clonotype was counted many times. The DNA of the CDR3 is TGTGCCAGCAGCCCAGTCGGGTATGGGCCGAACACTGAAGCTTTCTTT. Translation gives CASSPVGYGPNTEAFF. The chain joins TRBV12-3 or TRBV12-4 to TRBJ1-1; no firm D call. This CDR3 has 16 residues. The V gene lost 6 bases and the J gene lost 1 base, with 18 bases spanning the gap.

The CDR3 sequence: CASSTGRRLETQYF. The DNA of the CDR3 is TGTGCCAGCAGTACCGGCCGGAGACTAGAGACCCAGTACTTC. V gene TRBV12-3 or TRBV12-4 combines with J gene TRBJ2-5; D remains unclear. This CDR3 is 14 amino acids long. Trimming took 5 bases from V and 4 from J, leaving 14 bases between them.

The V gene is TRBV4-2, the J gene TRBJ2-5; 7 positions match TRBD2. The V gene end was trimmed by 1 base and the J gene end by 1 base; junction bases not matched to a gene: 6. The germline V gene has CDR1 LGHNA and CDR2 YNFKEQ. This CDR3 contains 16 residues. For the CDR3, the DNA is TGTGCCAGCAGCCAAGTTCCGGGGGGAATCCAAGAGACCCAGTACTTC. It codes for CASSQVPGGIQETQYF.

The chain has TRBV28 and TRBJ2-7; no clear D. Trimming took off 2 bases at V and 4 bases at J, with 12 bases between the two ends. Germline-derived CDR1 and CDR2 are MDHEN and SYDVKM. This CDR3 comprises 14 residues. Written as DNA, the CDR3 is TGTGCCAGCAGTTTAGTATCGGTGGAGTACGAGCAGTACTTC. Amino acids: CASSLVSVEYEQYF.

This clonotype has only a few counts. The chain recombines TRBV4-1 with TRBJ1-3; maybe TRBD1 (6 bases). The germline V and J ends were trimmed by 0 bases and 0 bases, with 15 bases remaining between them. Germline V gives CDR1 MGHRA, CDR2 YSYEKL. CDR3 length: 18 residues. CDR3 loop: CASSQDLNGGPSGNTIYF. In DNA, the CDR3 is TGCGCCAGCAGCCAAGATCTCAATGGGGGGCCCTCTGGAAACACCATATATTTT.

This clonotype was seen only a few times. The chain has TRBV20-1 and TRBJ2-5; TRBD1 matches at 7 bases. V shed 3 bases, J shed 2 bases, and the junction held 9 bases outside the gene matches. This CDR3 is 15 amino acids long. Germline V gene sequence: CDR1 DFQATT, CDR2 SNEGSKA (reference sequence). The CDR3 sequence: CSASRGQHQQETQYF. CDR3 in DNA: TGCAGTGCTAGTCGGGGACAGCACCAACAAGAGACCCAGTACTTC.

The gene calls are TRBV6-2 or TRBV6-3 and TRBJ2-1, with 7 bases that match TRBD1. Trimming removed 8 bases from V and 10 bases from J; junction bases left unmatched: 5. There are 11 residues in the CDR3. In germline, CDR1 is MNHEY, CDR2 SVGEGT. The CDR3 sequence: CASQGGREQFF. Written as DNA, the CDR3 is TGTGCCAGCCAAGGGGGCAGAGAGCAGTTCTTC.

This clonotype was found a few times. J is TRBJ2-5 and V is TRBV28; 9 bases are a match to TRBD1. Looked up from germline, CDR1 is MDHEN and CDR2 is SYDVKM. J lost 5 bases, V lost 2 bases, and 15 bases had no gene match. The CDR3 contains 18 residues. In nucleotides, the CDR3 is TGTGCCAGCAGTTTAATAGACAGGGGGGCTGTAAACTTCGAGACCCAGTACTTC. Translated, it gives CASSLIDRGAVNFETQYF.

This clonotype was counted only a few times. The chain employs TRBV20-1 and TRBJ2-1; a weak D match, TRBD2 (6 bases). The germline V and J ends were trimmed by 2 bases and 4 bases, with 15 bases remaining between them. The CDR3 totals 15 residues. Germline CDR1 DFQATT, CDR2 SNEGSKA (reference sequence). CDR3 in amino acids: CSARPLATGYNEQFF. The CDR3 bases are TGCAGTGCTAGACCTCTAGCGACCGGTTACAATGAGCAGTTCTTC.